A selection of T cell receptor beta chains follows, all from one sample in a study of blood T cell repertoires in COVID-19. Libraries were prepared by immunoSEQ multiplex PCR; TCRdb keeps only in-frame clonotypes and omits some of them. Of some 230,000 clones detected, around 84% appear once; the ten largest clones hold around 0.96%. Material: peripheral blood. Receptor source: a man between 40 and 49 years old with acute or convalescent COVID-19. Each CDR3 is given with its conserved first and last residue. D genes are given only for firm matches. The size of a clone is reported for some rows only, either as once, few or many, or as a class for expanded clones.

clone_size | j_call | d_call | v_call | cdr3_nt | cdr3_aa
- | TRBJ1-5 | - | TRBV6-6 | TGTGCCAGCAGTTACCCCGGGGGGCAGGGTTATCAGCCCCAGCATTTT | CASSYPGGQGYQPQHF
once | TRBJ2-7 | - | TRBV5-1 | TGCGCCAGCAGCTTGGTAGCAGTCGGCGAGCAGTACTTC | CASSLVAVGEQYF
- | TRBJ2-7 | - | TRBV12-3/TRBV12-4 | TGTGCCAGCAGTCGGGTCTCCTACGAGCAGTACTTC | CASSRVSYEQYF
few | TRBJ1-4 | - | TRBV11-2 | TGTGCCAGCAGCTTAAGCGGGGAATCAAAACTGTTTTTT | CASSLSGESKLFF
- | TRBJ2-1 | - | TRBV5-1 | TGCGCCAGCAGCTTGTCTTTGGGAGGAGACTACAATGAGCAGTTCTTC | CASSLSLGGDYNEQFF
- | TRBJ1-1 | - | TRBV29-1 | TGCAGCGTTGTGGAGGGAGTTGAAGCTTTCTTT | CSVVEGVEAFF
- | TRBJ1-4 | - | TRBV4-1 | TGCGCCAGCAGCCCAGGGAGGTCGGCTTTT | CASSPGRSAF
- | TRBJ1-6 | TRBD1 | TRBV5-1 | TGCGCCAGCAGCTTGAGATCCGGGACAGAGAATTCACCCCTCCACTTT | CASSLRSGTENSPLHF
- | TRBJ2-3 | TRBD2 | TRBV4-2 | TGTGCCAGCAGCCAACTGACTAGCGGGGCCCCAGATACGCAGTATTTT | CASSQLTSGAPDTQYF
- | TRBJ1-2 | TRBD1 | TRBV12-3/TRBV12-4 | TGTGCCAGCAGTTGGACAGGGAGCTACACCTTC | CASSWTGSYTF
once | TRBJ2-3 | TRBD1 | TRBV9 | TGTGCCAGCAGCCGGGACAGTTACACAGATACGCAGTATTTT | CASSRDSYTDTQYF
- | TRBJ1-1 | - | TRBV20-1 | TGCAGTGCTAGGGACAGCGAAGCTTTCTTT | CSARDSEAFF
- | TRBJ1-2 | TRBD1 | TRBV7-9 | TGTGCCAGCAGCTGGGGGGGACAGGTCGCTTTCTACACCTTC | CASSWGGQVAFYTF
- | TRBJ2-3 | TRBD2 | TRBV19 | TGTGCCAGTAGTATCCTAGCGGGGCAGAGCACAGATACGCAGTATTTT | CASSILAGQSTDTQYF
- | TRBJ2-1 | - | TRBV24-1 | TGTGCCACCAGTGGGTTAGAGGAGGGAAGCTCCTACAATGAGCAGTTCTTC | CATSGLEEGSSYNEQFF
- | TRBJ1-5 | TRBD1 | TRBV10-2 | TGCGCCAGCAGTTTGACAGGGTACCCCCCTCAGCCCCAGCATTTT | CASSLTGYPPQPQHF
- | TRBJ2-5 | - | TRBV10-3 | TGTGCCATCAGTGAACAAGGGGCGGGATACCAAGAGACCCAGTACTTC | CAISEQGAGYQETQYF
once | TRBJ2-2 | - | TRBV28 | TGTGCCAGCAGCCCCGGTGGTGCTAGACCCCGGGGGGAGCTGTTTTTT | CASSPGGARPRGELFF
- | TRBJ2-5 | TRBD1 | TRBV18 | TGTGCCAGCTCAACGGACAGGGCAAAGACCCAGTACTTC | CASSTDRAKTQYF
- | TRBJ2-7 | TRBD1 | TRBV27 | TGTGCCAGCACCTCGGCAGGACAGGTATACGAGCAGTACTTC | CASTSAGQVYEQYF
- | TRBJ1-1 | - | TRBV11-2 | TGTGCCAGCAGCCTAAGACAGACTGAAGCTTTCTTT | CASSLRQTEAFF
few | TRBJ2-3 | - | TRBV6-6 | TGTGCCAGCCGCCCGCAGGGCGGCACAGATACGCAGTATTTT | CASRPQGGTDTQYF
- | TRBJ2-1 | TRBD2 | TRBV14 | TGTGCCAGCAGCCGGAATAGCGGGGGGTCTACCCAGCAGTTCTTC | CASSRNSGGSTQQFF
- | TRBJ2-7 | - | TRBV5-6 | TGTGCCAGCAGCTTGTCGGGAACAATCGGGGACTTC | CASSLSGTIGDF
- | TRBJ1-3 | TRBD1 | TRBV28 | TGTGCCAGCAGTTTGGAGGGACAGGGGGCGAGAAACACCATATATTTT | CASSLEGQGARNTIYF
- | TRBJ1-1 | TRBD1 | TRBV7-8 | TGTGCCAGCAGCTCCATGACAGGGGGTGAAGCTTTCTTT | CASSSMTGGEAFF
once | TRBJ2-7 | - | TRBV7-8 | TGTGCCAGCAGCCGAGGGGCTGACTACGAGCAGTACTTC | CASSRGADYEQYF
- | TRBJ1-2 | - | TRBV14 | TGTGCCAGCAGCCAAGACGGAGACTATGGCTACACCTTC | CASSQDGDYGYTF
- | TRBJ1-2 | TRBD1 | TRBV10-3 | TGTGCCATCACGACAGGGAATACTAACTATGGCTACACCTTC | CAITTGNTNYGYTF
- | TRBJ1-5 | - | TRBV7-2 | TGTGCCAGCAGCCTTCAAGGGAGACAGCCCCAGCATTTT | CASSLQGRQPQHF
- | TRBJ1-1 | TRBD1 | TRBV7-3 | TGTGCCAGCAGCTTACGACAGGGCAGGGAAGTCACTGAAACTTTCTTT | CASSLRQGREVTETFF
- | TRBJ1-4 | - | TRBV4-2 | TGTGCCAGCAGCCAGGGGCAGGTCTTAAACTCTGAAAAACTGTTTTTT | CASSQGQVLNSEKLFF
- | TRBJ2-2 | - | TRBV9 | TGTGCCAGCAGCCCCCTAGACAGGTCCACCGGGGAGCTGTTTTTT | CASSPLDRSTGELFF
once | TRBJ2-3 | - | TRBV7-2 | TGTGCCAGCAGCCTTCTTAAGCGGGCGATTACAGATACGCAGTATTTT | CASSLLKRAITDTQYF
- | TRBJ1-2 | TRBD1 | TRBV3-1/TRBV3-2 | TGTGCCAGCAGCCAGGGGGACAGGGCTGGCTACACCTTC | CASSQGDRAGYTF
- | TRBJ2-5 | - | TRBV18 | TGTGCCAGCTCACCCGGAGTATCGGCAGAGGGGACCCAGTACTTC | CASSPGVSAEGTQYF
- | TRBJ1-4 | - | TRBV30 | TGTGCCTGGAGTGTGAACACAGACCAAGATAATGAAAAACTGTTTTTT | CAWSVNTDQDNEKLFF
- | TRBJ2-2 | TRBD1 | TRBV6-5 | TGTGCCAGCAGTTACAGTCAGGGGGCGACCGGGGAGCTGTTTTTT | CASSYSQGATGELFF
once | TRBJ1-1 | - | TRBV28 | TGTGCCAGCCTCAGGGGTAAGACTGAAGCTTTCTTT | CASLRGKTEAFF
- | TRBJ1-1 | TRBD1 | TRBV10-3 | TGTGCCATCAGCCGGGACAGGGGGAACACTGAAGCTTTCTTT | CAISRDRGNTEAFF
- | TRBJ2-3 | TRBD2 | TRBV7-3 | TGTGCCAGCAGCTTAATTGCGGGGGGACTCACAGATACGCAGTATTTT | CASSLIAGGLTDTQYF
once | TRBJ1-5 | TRBD1 | TRBV5-1 | TGCGCCAGCAGCCTAGGGACAGGGGGCAATCAGCCCCAGCATTTT | CASSLGTGGNQPQHF
- | TRBJ1-5 | - | TRBV18 | TGTGCCAGCTCTCAAGACAGTTACCAGCATTTT | CASSQDSYQHF
- | TRBJ2-7 | - | TRBV3-1/TRBV3-2 | TGTGCCAGCAGCCTTCGGCGGGGCGGCGAGCAGTACTTC | CASSLRRGGEQYF
- | TRBJ2-7 | - | TRBV30 | TGTGCCTGGAGTGTTACAGGGAGCTACGAGCAGTACTTC | CAWSVTGSYEQYF
- | TRBJ2-1 | TRBD2 | TRBV25-1 | TGTGCCAGCTCCCCTCTGGGAGGGGAAGAAGAGTTCTTC | CASSPLGGEEEFF
- | TRBJ2-3 | TRBD1 | TRBV25-1 | TGTGCCAGCAGCACAGGGGGCGGGGGATTCAGGGATACGCAGTATTTT | CASSTGGGGFRDTQYF
- | TRBJ2-5 | - | TRBV6-6 | TGTGCCAGCACCTCCCCCAGTCGAGGGATCGACGAGACCCAGTACTTC | CASTSPSRGIDETQYF
- | TRBJ1-6 | - | TRBV27 | TGTGCCAGCAGTTTATTACAGGATTATAATTCACCCCTCCACTTT | CASSLLQDYNSPLHF
- | TRBJ2-1 | TRBD2 | TRBV5-1 | TGCGCCAGCAGCTTGGTACAAGGCCCCGCGGGGGATGAGCAGTTCTTC | CASSLVQGPAGDEQFF
- | TRBJ2-7 | - | TRBV11-2 | TGTGCCAGCAGCTTGGGCAGGGGATCCGAGCAGTACTTC | CASSLGRGSEQYF
- | TRBJ1-6 | TRBD1 | TRBV30 | TGTGCCTTAAGGACAGGGCCAAGCTCCTATAATTCACCCCTCCACTTT | CALRTGPSSYNSPLHF
- | TRBJ1-6 | - | TRBV11-2 | TGTGCCAGCAGCGCGCCGAATGTTTTTACTTCGCCCCTCCACTTT | CASSAPNVFTSPLHF
- | TRBJ1-2 | - | TRBV12-3/TRBV12-4 | TGTGCCAGCAGCCCGGGATATATTTATGGCTACACCTTC | CASSPGYIYGYTF
once | TRBJ1-1 | - | TRBV5-5 | TGTGCCAGCAGCTTCTCAGGGATGAACACTGAAGCTTTCTTT | CASSFSGMNTEAFF